The next 20 T cell receptor beta chains were all read from a single sample in a study of CD8+CD57+ T cells in acquired aplastic anemia. Genomic DNA constituted the template upon which TCR beta VDJ and CDR3 profiling was performed. TCRdb reprocessed the reads with MiXCR, giving one entry per CDR3 protein. The data contain 150,000 to 200,000 distinct CDR3 sequences, around 48% of them singletons. Sequenced patients had shown CD8+CD57+ cell expansion by flow cytometry. Sequenced material: sorted CD4+, CD8+, or CD8+CD57+ T cells (not recorded which) from PBMCs. These receptor sequences come from a human donor with aplastic anemia.

This clonotype came up once. The genes are TRBV29-1 and TRBJ2-7, with D perhaps TRBD2 (5 bases). Germline V CDR1 and CDR2: SQVTM, ANQGSEA. The CDR3 totals 11 residues. Trimming left V 6 bases short and J 5 bases short, with 11 bases between. The CDR3 protein is CSVTSRNEQYF. CDR3 sequence (DNA): TGCAGCGTCACTAGTCGGAACGAGCAGTACTTC.

This clonotype appeared many times. The chain joins TRBV4-2 to TRBJ2-7; 7 nucleotides line up with TRBD1. This CDR3 is 14 amino acids long. The germline V gene has CDR1 LGHNA and CDR2 YNFKEQ. J gave up 3 bases and V 2 bases, and 4 bases lay outside the gene matches. CDR3 sequence (DNA): TGTGCCAGCAGCCAAACAGGGGAAGACTACGAGCAGTACTTC. This codes for CASSQTGEDYEQYF.

The chain carries TRBV5-1 and TRBJ2-7, with 8 positions matching TRBD2. V lost 4 bases, J lost 5 bases, and 5 bases stayed unmatched. CDR1 SGHRS and CDR2 YFSETQ come from the germline V gene. The CDR3 loop spans 13 amino acids. The DNA of the CDR3 is TGCGCCAGCAGCGCGGGACTAGATGACGAGCAGTACTTC. It specifies CASSAGLDDEQYF. The full variable domain, in which reference TRBV5-1 and TRBJ2-7 provide the parts outside the CDR3, is KAGVTQTPRYLIKTRGQQVTLSCSPISGHRSVSWYQQTPGQGLQFLFEYFSETQRNKGNFPGRFSGRQFSNSRSEMNVSTLELGDSALYLCASSAGLDDEQYFGPGTRLTVT.

Regarding this clonotype: This clone may be a read error of a much larger clone one base away. The gene calls are TRBV19 and TRBJ1-1; the match to TRBD1 covers 7 bases. Trimming removed 5 bases from V and 4 bases from J; junction bases left unmatched: 13. Germline CDR1 and CDR2: LNHDA and SQIVND (reference sequence). This CDR3 is built from 16 residues. CDR3 DNA sequence: TGTGCCAGTAGTTCAAAAACAGGGGCTGTTAGCACTGAAGCTTTCTTT. Translating gives CASSSKTGAVSTEAFF.

The J gene is TRBJ2-7, the V gene TRBV2, with D unresolved. Trimming removed 8 bases at V and 0 bases at J, with 11 bases between. CDR1 SNHLY and CDR2 FYNNEI come from the germline V gene. CDR3 length: 13 amino acids. The CDR3 DNA reads as TGTGCCAGCCAACTTTGGAGCTCCTACGAGCAGTACTTC. Residues: CASQLWSSYEQYF.

Many counts were recorded for this clonotype. V is TRBV11-2 and J is TRBJ2-1; 10 bases are shared with TRBD2. The germline V gene encodes CDR1 SGHAT and CDR2 FQNNGV. CDR3 size: 19 residues. The ends lost 1 base at V and 4 bases at J; junction bases unmatched: 13. For the CDR3, the DNA is TGTGCCAGCAGCTTAGGAGGGTCCGCCGGGACTAGCGTTTACAATGAGCAGTTCTTC. Translation: CASSLGGSAGTSVYNEQFF.

This clonotype showed up just a few times. CDR3 nucleotides: TGCAGTGCTAGTAGGGACTACGAGCAGTACTTC. Encoded protein: CSASRDYEQYF. The V call is TRBV20-1, the J call TRBJ2-7; the D is unclear. CDR3 length: 11 residues. Deletions cut 3 bases from V and 3 bases from J, with 6 bases between. Germline lookup yields CDR1 DFQATT and CDR2 SNEGSKA (reference sequence).

This clonotype was counted ten times or more. The chain links TRBV20-1 to TRBJ2-7; the match to TRBD2 covers 13 bases. In germline, CDR1 is DFQATT, CDR2 SNEGSKA (reference sequence). After removal of 1 base from V and 5 bases from J, the junction contained 2 bases not matched to a gene. This CDR3 is 14 amino acids long. DNA for the CDR3: TGCAGTGCTAGAGCCGGGACTAGCGGGGACGAGCAGTACTTC. Protein: CSARAGTSGDEQYF.

This clonotype was observed at least ten times. J is TRBJ2-3 and V is TRBV7-2, with 13 bases identical to TRBD2. The CDR3 spans 17 residues. Germline CDR1 is SGHTA and CDR2 is FQGNSA. The trim removed 0 bases at V and 8 bases at J, leaving 8 bases unmatched. In DNA, the CDR3 is TGTGCCAGCAGCTTAGCGCGACTAGCGGGGGGCTATGGTACGCAGTATTTT. Translating it yields CASSLARLAGGYGTQYF.

As for this clonotype: This may be a read error, as it is one base from a much larger clone. This sequence joins TRBV10-3 and TRBJ2-1, with unresolved D. CDR1 is ENHRY and CDR2 is SYGVKD in the germline V gene. The CDR3 sequence is 14 residues long. The CDR3: CASTGWPLGSEQSF. CDR3 DNA: TGTGCCAGCACCGGGTGGCCCCTAGGGTCTGAGCAGTCCTTC.

CDR3 nucleotide sequence: TGTGCCAGCAGTTTGTGGAGCAGGGATCGAGATACGCAGTATTTT. This encodes CASSLWSRDRDTQYF. The V gene is TRBV25-1, the J gene TRBJ2-3; D possibly corresponds to TRBD1 (5 bases). CDR1 is MGHDK and CDR2 is SYGVNS in the germline V gene. The CDR3 sequence is 15 residues long. Deletions cut 5 bases from V and 5 bases from J, with 17 bases between.

As concerns this clonotype: A much bigger clone sits one base away, suggesting this may be a read error. V usage is TRBV2 and J usage is TRBJ1-2; 12 bases are a match to TRBD1. V dropped 4 bases and J dropped 9; count of bases not matched to a gene: 12. The germline gives CDR1 SNHLY, CDR2 FYNNEI. The CDR3 runs to 16 residues. The CDR3 here is CASSGGQGAHRDSYTF. CDR3 nucleotides: TGTGCCAGCAGTGGGGGACAGGGGGCGCACAGGGATAGCTACACCTTC.

This clonotype was recorded once. The J gene is TRBJ2-4, the V gene TRBV7-9; D call uncertain. Germline V gives CDR1 SEHNR, CDR2 FQNEAQ (reference sequence). The CDR3 extends over 12 amino acids. Between the trimmed V and J ends, which lost 7 bases and 5 bases, there was a span of 9 bases. The CDR3 sequence is CASTESQNIQYF. The CDR3 region has the DNA TGTGCCAGCACCGAATCCCAAAACATTCAGTACTTC.

The chain links TRBV7-6 to TRBJ1-3; unclear D gene. V was pared by 1 base and J by 2 bases, with 3 bases between. In germline, CDR1 is SGHVS, CDR2 FNYEAQ. The CDR3 has 13 residues. The CDR3 spells CASSLGAGNTIYF. The CDR3 DNA reads as TGTGCCAGCAGCTTAGGAGCTGGAAACACCATATATTTT.

This clonotype was picked up many times. The chain employs TRBV7-6 and TRBJ2-7, with 15 nucleotides matching TRBD2. After removal of 5 bases from V and 7 bases from J, the junction contained 9 bases not matched to a gene. The CDR3 has 16 residues. CDR1 and CDR2 (germline): SGHVS, FNYEAQ. The CDR3 reads CASSVERTSGGGEQYF. Here the CDR3 DNA reads TGTGCCAGCAGCGTAGAGAGGACTAGCGGGGGGGGAGAGCAGTACTTC. The full variable domain, its missing parts supplied by reference TRBV7-6 and TRBJ2-7, is GAGVSQSPRYKVTKRGQDVALRCDPISGHVSLYWYRQALGQGPEFLTYFNYEAQQDKSGLPNDRFSAERPEGSISTLTIQRTEQRDSAMYRCASSVERTSGGGEQYFGPGTRLTVT.

The chain carries TRBV2 and TRBJ1-5; no clear D. V gave up 6 bases and J gave up 4 bases, with 7 bases separating them. CDR3 length: 12 amino acids. Germline CDR1 SNHLY, CDR2 FYNNEI. CDR3 amino acids: CASRDGNQPQHF. In DNA form, the CDR3 reads TGTGCCAGCAGAGACGGGAATCAGCCCCAGCATTTT. The full variable domain, with the rest looked up from reference TRBV2 and TRBJ1-5, is EPEVTQTPSHQVTQMGQEVILRCVPISNHLYFYWYRQILGQKVEFLVSFYNNEISEKSEIFDDQFSVERPDGSNFTLKIRSTKLEDSAMYFCASRDGNQPQHFGDGTRLSIL.

This chain uses TRBV10-3 with TRBJ1-1; D call uncertain. This CDR3 comprises 14 residues. V was shortened by 10 bases and J by 2 bases, with 17 bases between the two germline ends. The germline V gene has CDR1 ENHRY and CDR2 SYGVKD. CDR3 region: CASVSANTNTEAFF. The CDR3 DNA reads TGTGCCAGCGTATCGGCCAACACTAACACTGAAGCTTTCTTT.

The V and J genes are TRBV6-1 and TRBJ2-3; D could derive from TRBD1 or TRBD2 (5 bases each). The CDR3 length is 14 residues. Germline assignment: CDR1 MNHNS and CDR2 SASEGT. This CDR3 is CAGRTLWDDDTQYF. The CDR3 nucleotides read TGTGCTGGACGGACCCTCTGGGACGACGATACGCAGTATTTT.

As for this clonotype: It is unclear where the CDR3 begins or ends on the DNA, so no DNA is shown, and the CDR3 is as TCRdb lists it. CDR3 loop: CATSGLVGGGTEEFF. The rearrangement joins TRBV24-1 to TRBJ2-1; the table's D call TRBD2 went unverified against the DNA. In germline, CDR1 is KGHDR, CDR2 SFDVKD. Including both end residues, the CDR3 is 15 amino acids long.

Comments on this clonotype: Mismatch with germline at one junction end may stem from a read error. This chain links TRBV7-8 with TRBJ2-1; D may be TRBD1 (5 bases). The length of the CDR3 is 14 residues. In germline, CDR1 is SGHVS, CDR2 FQNEAQ. The CDR3 DNA sequence: TGTGCCAGCAGCTCCGGACATAAATACAATGAGCGGTTCTTC. Translated: CASSSGHKYNERFF. The whole variable domain, filled in from reference TRBV7-8 and TRBJ2-1, reads GAGVSQSPRYKVAKRGQDVALRCDPISGHVSLFWYQQALGQGPEFLTYFQNEAQLDKSGLPSDRFFAERPEGSVSTLKIQRTQQEDSAVYLCASSSGHKYNERFFGPGTRLTVL.